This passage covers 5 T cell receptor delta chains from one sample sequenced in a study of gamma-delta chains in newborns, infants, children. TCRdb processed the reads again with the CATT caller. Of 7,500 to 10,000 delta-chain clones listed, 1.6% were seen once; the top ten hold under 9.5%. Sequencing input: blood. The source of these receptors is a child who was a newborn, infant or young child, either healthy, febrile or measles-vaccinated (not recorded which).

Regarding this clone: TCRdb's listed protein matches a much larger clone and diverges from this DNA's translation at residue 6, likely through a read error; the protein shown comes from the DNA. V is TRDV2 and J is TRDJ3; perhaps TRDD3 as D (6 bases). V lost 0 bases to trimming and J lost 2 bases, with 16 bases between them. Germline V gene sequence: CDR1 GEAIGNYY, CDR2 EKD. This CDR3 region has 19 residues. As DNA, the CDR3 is TGTGCCTGTGACACCGTTGGGGGGAATGGCACCTGGGACACCCGACAGATGTTTTTC. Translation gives CACDTVGGNGTWDTRQMFF.

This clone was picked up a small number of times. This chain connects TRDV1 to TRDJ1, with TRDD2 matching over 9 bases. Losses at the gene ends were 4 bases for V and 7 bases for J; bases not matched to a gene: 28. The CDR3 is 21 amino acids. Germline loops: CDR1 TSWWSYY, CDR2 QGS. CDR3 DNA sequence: TGTGCTCTTGGGGGCCGAAGGCCTTCCTACGTTGGGAGGATTCTTCTCGGTAAACTCATCTTT. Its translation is CALGGRRPSYVGRILLGKLIF.

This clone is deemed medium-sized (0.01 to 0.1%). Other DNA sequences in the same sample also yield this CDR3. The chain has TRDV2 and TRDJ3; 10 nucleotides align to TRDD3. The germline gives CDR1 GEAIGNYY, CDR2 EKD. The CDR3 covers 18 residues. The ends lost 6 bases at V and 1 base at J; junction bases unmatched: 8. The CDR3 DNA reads TGTGCCTGTTCGACGGGGGATACGAGGTCCTGGGACACCCGACAGATGTTTTTC. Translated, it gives CACSTGDTRSWDTRQMFF.

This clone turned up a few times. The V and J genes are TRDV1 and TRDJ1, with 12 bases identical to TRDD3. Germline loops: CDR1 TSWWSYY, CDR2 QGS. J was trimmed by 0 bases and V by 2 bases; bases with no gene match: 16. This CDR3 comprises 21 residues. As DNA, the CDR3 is TGTGCTCTTGGGGAAAACGCGTACTGGGGGATACTACAGGGGTACACCGATAAACTCATCTTT. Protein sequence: CALGENAYWGILQGYTDKLIF.

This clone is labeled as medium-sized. The CDR3 sequence is CALGELKGMMYWGTLYTDKLIF. In DNA, the CDR3 is TGTGCTCTTGGGGAACTGAAGGGTATGATGTACTGGGGGACTCTGTACACCGATAAACTCATCTTT. V usage is TRDV1 and J usage is TRDJ1; 9 bases agree with TRDD3. This CDR3 has 22 residues. Germline trimming cut 0 bases from V and 0 bases from J; bases unmatched to any gene: 20. The germline V gene encodes CDR1 TSWWSYY and CDR2 QGS.